This T cell receptor beta chain was sequenced during a study of blood T cell repertoires in COVID-19. Study-wide background: From T cells, B-cell-depleted T cells, or PBMCs came the material, which was cDNA or gDNA.

Assignment of participants to cohorts was predicated upon participant-reported clinical history. Per the germline V gene, CDR1 is SGHRS and CDR2 is YFSETQ. The CDR3 loop spans 13 amino acids. The J segment lost 1 base and the V segment lost 5 bases, leaving 1 base of the junction unmatched. Original handling: Scientists estimated how many nucleated cells there were by amplifying reference gene primers. Data came from immunoSEQ multiplex PCR; TCRdb stores just in-frame clones and leaves some out. V and J calls and clone size follow that table, whereas D and trimming were derived from the DNA. The sample contains some 250,000 clones, approximately 91% of which appear only once.

The V gene is TRBV5-1, the J gene TRBJ2-3, with TRBD1 matching 7 bases. This sequence originates from a woman aged 40 to 50 with acute COVID-19. The specimen was PBMCs or T cells enriched from blood (not recorded which). In DNA, the CDR3 is TGCGCCAGCAGTGGGACAGGCACAGATACGCAGTATTTT. This gives the protein CASSGTGTDTQYF.